A single sample gave rise to the 31 T cell receptor beta chains below, sequenced in a study of early T cells in non-severe SARS-CoV-2 infection (TCRdb year 2021). Library preparation used 5' RACE. Sequencing used a NextSeq 500. TCRdb handled the public reads itself, with Q25 trimming in fastp and clone calling in MiXCR, and kept productive beta chains. Entries that share a CDR3 protein sequence are merged under the most common genes and DNA. In this sample the table shows roughly 100,000 distinct CDR3 sequences, about an eighth of which occur a single time. In total, the top ten clones hold over 5% of the sample. The sequencing input was whole blood. The receptor source for this set is an adult who was a healthcare worker with PCR-confirmed SARS-CoV-2 infection or an uninfected control (not recorded which).

This clonotype has a count of ten or more. The chain employs TRBV28 and TRBJ1-4; tentatively, D is TRBD1 (5 bases). The germline V and J ends were trimmed by 5 bases and 9 bases, with 10 bases remaining between them. Per germline, CDR1 MDHEN and CDR2 SYDVKM. The CDR3 loop spans 12 amino acids. The DNA for the CDR3 is TGTGCCAGCAGTCCGCAGGGTCAAAAACTGTTTTTT. Encoded protein: CASSPQGQKLFF.

The chain joins TRBV20-1 to TRBJ1-4, with D perhaps matching TRBD1 (5 bases). The CDR3 is made up of 13 amino acids. The V end was cut by 6 bases, the J end by 7 bases, with 15 bases between. Germline CDR1 reads DFQATT; CDR2 reads SNEGSKA (reference sequence). The CDR3 sequence is CSAAGQGSEKLFF. The CDR3 nucleotides are TGCAGTGCAGCTGGGCAGGGAAGTGAAAAACTGTTTTTT.

This clonotype appeared a few times. This chain connects TRBV6-2 or TRBV6-3 to TRBJ2-1, with 13 nucleotides matching TRBD2. The junction had 8 bases not matched to a gene; V was cut back by 6 bases and J by 9 bases. The CDR3 has 15 residues. Per germline, CDR1 MNHEY and CDR2 SVGEGT. CDR3: CASSLRTSGSSEQFF. The CDR3 nucleotides read TGTGCCAGCAGCCTCCGGACTAGCGGGAGCAGTGAGCAGTTCTTC.

V is TRBV6-6 and J is TRBJ2-5, with D possibly TRBD2 on 6 matching bases. Germline V gives CDR1 MNHNY, CDR2 SVGAGI (reference sequence). The CDR3 has 14 amino acids. V was pared by 6 bases and J by 5 bases, with 16 bases between. Here the CDR3 reads CASRPRGNLETQYF. The CDR3 coding sequence is TGTGCCAGCAGACCACGCGGGAATTTGGAGACCCAGTACTTC.

This clonotype was found a few times. V usage is TRBV27 and J usage is TRBJ2-7; tentative D call: TRBD2 (6 bases). V was pared by 2 bases and J by 6 bases, with 26 bases between. The length of the CDR3 is 18 residues. Germline CDR1 MNHEY, CDR2 SMNVEV (reference sequence). The CDR3 nucleotides read TGTGCCAGCAGTTTACGGGCGAACCCTAGCGTAACTACTCCCGAGCAGTACTTC. Its protein product is CASSLRANPSVTTPEQYF.

This clonotype was recorded a few times. A much larger clone differs from this one at a single base, so this may be a read error. This chain links TRBV28 with TRBJ2-1; D unclear. The V end was cut by 5 bases, the J end by 7 bases, with 3 bases between. Germline V gene data show CDR1 as MDHEN and CDR2 as SYDVKM. This CDR3 spans 10 amino acids. DNA for the CDR3: TGTGCCAGCAGTCGGAATGAGCAGTTCTTC. Translating it yields CASSRNEQFF.

This clonotype was seen ten or more times. V is TRBV7-2 and J is TRBJ1-1, with D perhaps matching TRBD1 (6 bases). The germline CDR1 and CDR2 sequences are SGHTA and FQGNSA. Between the trimmed V and J ends, which lost 3 bases and 1 base, there was a span of 9 bases. The CDR3 is 14 amino acids. The CDR3 loop is CASSLGAENTEAFF. CDR3 bases: TGTGCCAGCAGCTTGGGGGCGGAGAACACTGAAGCTTTCTTT.

This clonotype turned up a few times. The rearrangement uses TRBV9 and TRBJ2-2; 12 nucleotides align to TRBD2. The CDR3 sequence is 16 residues long. Losses at the gene ends were 2 bases for V and 4 bases for J; bases not matched to a gene: 3. The V gene's germline CDR1 is SGDLS and CDR2 YYNGEE. Here the CDR3 DNA reads TGTGCCAGCAGCGTGACTAGCGGGAGATTCACCGGGGAGCTGTTTTTT. Translation: CASSVTSGRFTGELFF.

This clonotype was seen a few times. The chain uses TRBV6-2 or TRBV6-3 and TRBJ1-5; 10 nucleotides line up with TRBD1. Germline V gene data show CDR1 as MNHEY and CDR2 as SVGEGT. The junction had 11 bases not matched to a gene; V was cut back by 7 bases and J by 8 bases. This CDR3 is 15 amino acids long. In DNA form, the CDR3 reads TGTGCCAGCACCGATCCGGGACAGGGGAAGGAGCCCCAGCATTTT. Encoded protein: CASTDPGQGKEPQHF.

This clonotype was seen more than once but under ten times. The chain combines TRBV20-1 with TRBJ1-6; D possibly corresponds to TRBD1 (5 bases). This CDR3 has 14 amino acids. Trimming took 3 bases from V and 9 from J, leaving 15 bases between them. Germline values: CDR1 DFQATT, CDR2 SNEGSKA (reference sequence). The CDR3: CSASDPRGVSPLHF. The CDR3 DNA sequence: TGCAGTGCTAGTGACCCGAGAGGGGTTTCACCCCTCCACTTT.

Ten or more counts support this clonotype. V usage is TRBV28 and J usage is TRBJ2-5; possibly TRBD1 for D (6 bases). Germline loops: CDR1 MDHEN, CDR2 SYDVKM. CDR3 length: 14 amino acids. V lost 8 bases and J lost 3, with 16 bases in between. The CDR3 loop reads CASDKGRGEETQYF. The CDR3 coding sequence is TGTGCCAGCGACAAGGGCAGGGGTGAAGAGACCCAGTACTTC.

This clonotype occurred a few times. The chain recombines TRBV15 with TRBJ2-7; D possibly corresponds to TRBD2 (5 bases). V was clipped by 1 base and J by 7 bases, with 17 bases between them. This CDR3 contains 15 residues. Germline assignment: CDR1 LNHNV and CDR2 YYDKDF (reference sequence). The CDR3 DNA sequence: TGTGCCACCAGCAGAGGGGGAGTGTCCGATCGAGAGCAGTACTTC. Translation gives CATSRGGVSDREQYF.

This rearrangement joins TRBV7-7 to TRBJ2-5, with D perhaps TRBD2 (6 bases). Trimming took off 3 bases at V and 5 bases at J, with 10 bases between the two ends. The germline CDR1 and CDR2 sequences are SSHAT and FNYEAQ (reference sequence). The length of the CDR3 is 13 residues. The CDR3 sequence: CASSFSGGETQYF. The CDR3 bases are TGTGCCAGCAGCTTCTCAGGAGGGGAGACCCAGTACTTC.

In its sample, this clonotype is medium-sized (0.01 to 0.1%). The chain employs TRBV21-1 and TRBJ2-1; the table assigns TRBD2, which was not confirmed against the DNA. TRBV21-1 constitutes a pseudogene. The length of the CDR3 is 15 residues. The CDR3 DNA follows: TGTGCCAGCAGCAAAGCGCGTCTAGCGAAGGATGAGCAGTTCTTC. It translates to CASSKARLAKDEQFF.

This chain connects TRBV20-1 to TRBJ2-7; D is ambiguous. Between the trimmed V and J ends, which lost 0 bases and 5 bases, there was a span of 17 bases. Germline lookup yields CDR1 DFQATT and CDR2 SNEGSKA (reference sequence). CDR3 length: 15 amino acids. The CDR3: CSARDRARSMDEQYF. In nucleotides, the CDR3 is TGCAGTGCTAGAGACCGAGCTCGAAGTATGGACGAGCAGTACTTC.

This clonotype turned up a few times. The rearrangement joins TRBV28 to TRBJ2-7; TRBD1 is a possible D gene (6 bases). Trimming stripped 5 bases from V and 9 bases from J, with 14 bases between. The CDR3 spans 12 residues. CDR1 and CDR2 from the germline V gene are MDHEN and SYDVKM. In nucleotides, the CDR3 is TGTGCCAGCAGTCCCGGGACATTTGCGCAGTACTTC. This sequence encodes CASSPGTFAQYF.

This clonotype was seen repeatedly, ten times or more. This sequence joins TRBV6-1 and TRBJ2-3, with TRBD2 matching over 9 bases. CDR3 length: 15 amino acids. Germline CDR1 and CDR2: MNHNS and SASEGT. V lost 0 bases and J lost 4; bases outside the gene matches: 2. CDR3 sequence reads: CASSEASGSPDTQYF. The CDR3 DNA reads as TGTGCCAGCAGTGAAGCTAGCGGGAGCCCAGATACGCAGTATTTT.

This clonotype was counted many times. V and J are TRBV28 and TRBJ2-4; maybe TRBD2 (5 bases). Germline CDR1 and CDR2: MDHEN and SYDVKM. There are 15 residues in the CDR3. The V and J ends lost 6 bases and 8 bases respectively, with 20 bases between them. CDR3 protein: CASSPSEAHGDIQYF. In DNA form, the CDR3 reads TGTGCCAGCAGCCCTTCCGAGGCCCACGGGGACATTCAGTACTTC.

Only a few counts were recorded for this clonotype. CDR3 protein: CASRRETQNQPQHF. The CDR3 DNA sequence: TGTGCCAGTAGGCGGGAAACACAAAATCAGCCCCAGCATTTT. J is TRBJ1-5 and V is TRBV19, with D uncertain. Germline loops: CDR1 LNHDA, CDR2 SQIVND (reference sequence). The CDR3 has 14 residues. The ends were cut back, 6 bases at V and 4 bases at J, with 13 bases in the middle. Full variable domain (missing parts from reference TRBV19 and TRBJ1-5): DGGITQSPKYLFRKEGQNVTLSCEQNLNHDAMYWYRQDPGQGLRLIYYSQIVNDFQKGDIAEGYSVSREKKESFPLTVTSAQKNPTAFYLCASRRETQNQPQHFGDGTRLSIL.

The chain employs TRBV28 and TRBJ1-5, with D unresolved. CDR1 is MDHEN and CDR2 is SYDVKM in the germline V gene. The CDR3 contains 13 residues. The ends were cut back, 3 bases at V and 11 bases at J, with 14 bases in the middle. Here the CDR3 DNA reads TGTGCCAGCAGTTTGAAGGTCCGTTGGGCCCAGCATTTT. This encodes CASSLKVRWAQHF.

This clonotype was found many times. The chain uses TRBV5-4 and TRBJ1-1, with no clear D. The CDR3 has 13 amino acids. The V end lost 0 bases, the J end lost 3 bases, and 6 bases lay between the germline ends. From germline, CDR1 is SGHNT and CDR2 YYREEE (reference sequence). The CDR3 reads CASSLVDHTEAFF. In DNA, the CDR3 is TGTGCCAGCAGCTTGGTGGACCACACTGAAGCTTTCTTT.

This clonotype has just a few counts. The V call is TRBV4-1, the J call TRBJ2-2, with D possibly called TRBD1 or TRBD2 (5 bases each). The CDR3 is 17 residues long. Trimming took 1 base from V and 1 from J, leaving 13 bases between them. CDR1 and CDR2 from the germline V gene are MGHRA and YSYEKL. This CDR3 is CASSQGGRGRNTGELFF. The CDR3 region has the DNA TGCGCCAGCAGCCAAGGGGGCAGAGGGAGGAACACCGGGGAGCTGTTTTTT.

The genes are TRBV12-3 or TRBV12-4 and TRBJ1-1; a possible D gene is TRBD1 (6 bases). The CDR3 runs to 15 residues. Trimming shortened V by 5 bases and J by 2 bases, and 15 bases separated the two germline ends. Written as DNA, the CDR3 is TGTGCCAGCAGTCCCAACCGACAGGCTAACACTGAAGCTTTCTTT. This sequence encodes CASSPNRQANTEAFF.

In this sample, this clonotype turned up a few times. The chain employs TRBV5-1 and TRBJ1-1; D gene unclear. Germline-derived CDR1 and CDR2 are SGHRS and YFSETQ. This CDR3 is 15 amino acids long. Trimming shortened V by 0 bases and J by 0 bases, and 9 bases separated the two germline ends. The CDR3 DNA sequence: TGCGCCAGCAGCTTGGCTGGCTTCATGAACACTGAAGCTTTCTTT. It specifies CASSLAGFMNTEAFF.

This clonotype was seen a handful of times. The chain combines TRBV12-3 or TRBV12-4 with TRBJ2-1; D is possibly TRBD2 (5 bases). This CDR3 comprises 13 residues. With 1 base removed from V and 9 bases from J, the gap between germline ends came to 10 bases. CDR3 loop: CASSLGSRGEQFF. CDR3 in DNA: TGTGCCAGCAGTTTAGGATCTCGGGGTGAGCAGTTCTTC.

In this sample, this clonotype turned up many times. The chain couples TRBV7-9 to TRBJ1-6, with D uncertain. CDR1 and CDR2 from the germline V gene are SEHNR and FQNEAQ (reference sequence). Between the trimmed V and J ends, which lost 6 bases and 7 bases, there was a span of 7 bases. The CDR3 is 12 amino acids. The CDR3, as DNA: TGTGCCAGCAGGGCCGCCAATTCACCCCTCCACTTT. Amino acids: CASRAANSPLHF.

This clonotype was found many times. V usage is TRBV27 and J usage is TRBJ2-3; D perhaps matches TRBD2 (5 bases). CDR1 MNHEY and CDR2 SMNVEV come from the germline V gene (reference sequence). V was trimmed by 4 bases and J by 4 bases, leaving 12 bases between them. The CDR3 sequence is 14 residues long. The CDR3 loop reads CASSYPGLSDTQYF. DNA for the CDR3: TGTGCCAGCAGTTACCCCGGACTGTCAGATACGCAGTATTTT.

This rearrangement joins TRBV20-1 to TRBJ1-2; no definite D call. There are 13 residues in the CDR3. CDR1 and CDR2 (germline): DFQATT, SNEGSKA (reference sequence). V lost 2 bases and J lost 8, with 15 bases in between. CDR3 in DNA: TGCAGTGCTAGACGGGCCGTACCCCACGGCTACACCTTC. Translating gives CSARRAVPHGYTF.

This clonotype was counted ten times or more. This sequence joins TRBV2 and TRBJ2-1; D not certain. CDR1 and CDR2 from the germline V gene are SNHLY and FYNNEI. V was pared by 11 bases and J by 0 bases, with 11 bases between. This CDR3 is built from 13 residues. The CDR3 region has the DNA TGTGCCTCCAGGCCAGTCTCCTACAATGAGCAGTTCTTC. This gives the protein CASRPVSYNEQFF.

The rearrangement joins TRBV10-3 to TRBJ2-1; 12 bases agree with TRBD2. The CDR3 runs to 16 residues. The trim removed 3 bases at V and 6 bases at J, leaving 6 bases unmatched. CDR1 is ENHRY, CDR2 SYGVKD, per germline. The DNA of the CDR3 is TGTGCCATCAGTGATAGTCTAGCGGGAGGGTCCAATGAGCAGTTCTTC. This translates into CAISDSLAGGSNEQFF.

J is TRBJ2-7 and V is TRBV18, with TRBD1 matching over 11 bases. The CDR3 extends over 15 amino acids. The V gene end was trimmed by 6 bases and the J gene end by 6 bases; junction bases not matched to a gene: 10. CDR1 and CDR2 from the germline V gene are KGHSH and LQKENI. CDR3: CASSDLGTGGFEQYF. The CDR3 bases are TGTGCCAGCTCGGATTTAGGGACAGGGGGTTTCGAGCAGTACTTC.